The rows below give T cell receptor beta chains drawn from one sample of a study of blood T cell repertoires in COVID-19. The protocol was immunoSEQ multiplex PCR, while the TCRdb copy is restricted to in-frame clones and leaves out a portion. Among tens of thousands of clones listed, approximately 90% were seen once. Sequencing was done on a sample of peripheral blood. The receptors here all came from a woman between 55 and 75 years old with active or convalescent COVID-19. The CDR3 runs from the conserved cysteine through the conserved F or W. Each record gives: CDR3 protein, CDR3 DNA, clone size, D gene, V gene, J gene. D genes are given only for firm matches. Clone size is given for some rows only: seen once, a few or many times, or a class if the clone is expanded.

CASSLRSTDTQYF	TGCGCCAGCAGCTTGCGGAGCACAGATACGCAGTATTTT	.	.	TRBV5-1	TRBJ2-3
CASSFMARSYEQYF	TGTGCCAGCAGTTTTATGGCCCGGAGCTACGAGCAGTACTTC	.	.	TRBV28	TRBJ2-7
CASSRQDSGNTIYF	TGTGCCAGCAGCCGACAGGACTCTGGAAACACCATATATTTT	.	.	TRBV7-9	TRBJ1-3
CASSLTGTGREKLFF	TGTGCCAGCAGCCTAACCGGGACAGGGCGCGAAAAACTGTTTTTT	.	TRBD1	TRBV7-2	TRBJ1-4
CASRAGQGPYEQYF	TGTGCCAGCAGAGCAGGACAGGGGCCCTACGAGCAGTACTTC	.	TRBD1	TRBV2	TRBJ2-7
CASSLEGTAINTEAFF	TGCGCCAGCAGCTTGGAGGGGACAGCAATTAACACTGAAGCTTTCTTT	once	TRBD1	TRBV5-1	TRBJ1-1
CASRLGLARTDTQYF	TGTGCCAGTAGGTTGGGACTAGCACGCACAGATACGCAGTATTTT	.	TRBD2	TRBV19	TRBJ2-3
CATRRQGMRVTEAFF	TGTGCCACCAGGAGACAGGGGATGAGAGTGACTGAAGCTTTCTTT	once	TRBD1	TRBV6-5	TRBJ1-1
CAWSGDIREKLFF	TGTGCCTGGAGTGGCGACATACGGGAAAAACTGTTTTTT	.	.	TRBV30	TRBJ1-4
CASSVVSGAEAFF	TGTGCCAGCAGCGTAGTGTCAGGGGCTGAAGCTTTCTTT	.	.	TRBV9	TRBJ1-1
CASSQTRALVSDAQETQYF	TGTGCCAGCAGCCAAACCCGAGCCCTAGTTTCCGATGCACAAGAGACCCAGTACTTC	.	.	TRBV3-1/TRBV3-2	TRBJ2-5
CATSDRGQGGNQPQHF	TGTGCCACCAGTGACAGGGGACAGGGTGGCAATCAGCCCCAGCATTTT	.	TRBD1	TRBV24-1	TRBJ1-5
CASSWGTGEEETQYF	TGTGCCAGCAGTTGGGGGACAGGGGAAGAAGAGACCCAGTACTTC	.	TRBD1	TRBV9	TRBJ2-5
CASSVVGRDRPVDNQPQHF	TGTGCCAGCAGCGTAGTAGGTCGGGACAGGCCGGTAGACAATCAGCCCCAGCATTTT	.	TRBD1	TRBV9	TRBJ1-5
CASSSFEKLFF	TGTGCCAGCAGTTCTTTTGAAAAACTGTTTTTT	.	.	TRBV28	TRBJ1-4
CASSPRPGTEEKLFF	TGTGCCAGCAGCCCCCGCCCCGGGACAGAAGAAAAACTGTTTTTT	.	TRBD1	TRBV9	TRBJ1-4
CASSQEMIQGHNEKLFF	TGTGCCAGCAGCCAAGAAATGATACAGGGGCATAATGAAAAACTGTTTTTT	.	TRBD1	TRBV3-1/TRBV3-2	TRBJ1-4
CASSLESGNSDTQYF	TGTGCCAGCAGCTTAGAAAGCGGGAATTCAGATACGCAGTATTTT	.	TRBD2	TRBV7-2	TRBJ2-3
CASSLRTDTDTQYF	TGTGCCAGCAGTTTGAGGACAGACACAGATACGCAGTATTTT	.	.	TRBV28	TRBJ2-3
CASSVLASAYNEQFF	TGTGCCAGCAGTGTACTAGCAAGTGCCTACAATGAGCAGTTCTTC	.	.	TRBV2	TRBJ2-1
CASSPGQGSSPLHF	TGTGCCAGCAGCCCCGGACAGGGAAGTTCACCCCTCCACTTT	.	TRBD1	TRBV9	TRBJ1-6
CASSFRTSGGGIEQYF	TGTGCCAGCAGTTTCCGGACTAGCGGGGGAGGTATTGAGCAGTATTTT	.	TRBD2	TRBV27	TRBJ2-3
CASQRLAGSDTQYF	TGTGCCAGTCAAAGACTAGCGGGGTCAGATACGCAGTATTTT	few	TRBD2	TRBV27	TRBJ2-3
CASSEVGPPGQRGGQPQHF	TGTGCCAGCAGTGAAGTAGGGCCCCCGGGACAGAGGGGCGGTCAGCCCCAGCATTTT	.	TRBD1	TRBV28	TRBJ1-5
CASSPGGGGTYEQYF	TGTGCCAGCAGCCCCGGAGGGGGGGGAACCTACGAGCAGTACTTC	.	.	TRBV3-1/TRBV3-2	TRBJ2-7
CASSLTGTSYEQYF	TGTGCCAGCAGCCTAACCGGGACTAGCTACGAGCAGTACTTC	.	TRBD2	TRBV7-2	TRBJ2-7
CASSIGAQGWVNEQFF	TGTGCCAGTAGTATAGGGGCTCAGGGCTGGGTCAATGAGCAGTTCTTC	.	.	TRBV19	TRBJ2-1